The 7 T cell receptor beta chains in this list originate from one sample, sequenced in a study of blood T cell repertoires in COVID-19 (dated by TCRdb to between 2020 and 2021). The protocol used for the library was the immunoSEQ multiplex PCR assay. Here the immuneACCESS table is served through TCRdb, limited to in-frame sequences with V and J called. Missing clones are a known gap in these copies; in checked studies unresolved V genes cover under half, and the rest lacks a known reason. The sample table shows approximately 240,000 clones, and over 75% are seen once. 2% to 2.5% of the sample lies in the top ten. Material for sequencing was peripheral blood. The receptor source for this set is a woman aged 40 to 50 who had recovered from COVID-19.

The rearrangement joins TRBV28 to TRBJ2-7, with 7 bases aligning to TRBD2. Germline CDR1 is MDHEN and CDR2 is SYDVKM. CDR3 size: 16 residues. V lost 4 bases to trimming and J lost 4 bases; unmatched junction nucleotides: 13. The CDR3 here is CASSYVQRGPRYEQYF. Written as DNA, the CDR3 is TGTGCCAGCAGTTATGTACAGCGGGGACCGCGATACGAGCAGTACTTC.

This chain joins TRBV27 and TRBJ1-5, with a tentative D call TRBD1 (5 bases). The CDR3 has 15 amino acids. V lost 8 bases, J lost 2 bases, and 16 bases lay in between. Germline V gene data show CDR1 as MNHEY and CDR2 as SMNVEV (reference sequence). The CDR3 nucleotides read TGTGCCAGCTCCCAGGGAGGAATCGGCAATCAGCCCCAGCATTTT. Protein sequence: CASSQGGIGNQPQHF.

V usage is TRBV5-1 and J usage is TRBJ2-1, with a possible D match to TRBD1 (5 bases). Trimming removed 2 bases from V and 10 bases from J, with 16 bases in between. The germline CDR1 and CDR2 sequences are SGHRS and YFSETQ. This CDR3 spans 14 amino acids. The CDR3 region is CASSFPSGFREQFF. The DNA for the CDR3 is TGCGCCAGCAGCTTCCCTTCAGGGTTTCGGGAGCAGTTCTTC.

The chain couples TRBV28 to TRBJ1-4; tentatively, D is TRBD1 (6 bases). The ends were cut back, 6 bases at V and 6 bases at J, with 14 bases in the middle. Germline V gene data show CDR1 as MDHEN and CDR2 as SYDVKM. The CDR3 has 14 amino acids. DNA for the CDR3: TGTGCCAGCAGCGAAGGGGGGGAGGATGAAAAACTGTTTTTT. Translating it yields CASSEGGEDEKLFF.

In regard to this clone: This specimen includes other DNA sequences encoding the same CDR3. The chain employs TRBV7-2 and TRBJ1-5, with TRBD1 identical over 9 bases. Germline V lookup: CDR1 SGHTA, CDR2 FQGNSA. The CDR3 extends over 15 amino acids. Trimming cost V 1 base and J 4 bases; bases outside gene matches: 2. The CDR3 sequence: CASSLEGQGNQPQHF. CDR3 coding DNA: TGTGCCAGCAGCTTAGAGGGACAGGGTAATCAGCCCCAGCATTTT.

The chain links TRBV19 to TRBJ2-2, with D perhaps matching TRBD1 (6 bases). The V and J ends lost 1 base and 3 bases respectively, with 9 bases between them. CDR3 length: 15 amino acids. Germline-derived CDR1 and CDR2 are LNHDA and SQIVND (reference sequence). The CDR3 DNA is TGTGCCAGTAGTATAGGACAGGCGTACACCGGGGAGCTGTTTTTT. Protein product: CASSIGQAYTGELFF.

As regards this clone: At one end the junction does not follow the germline gene, possibly because of a read error. The chain links TRBV28 to TRBJ2-7, with D possibly being TRBD2 (6 bases). Per the germline V gene, CDR1 is MDHEN and CDR2 is SYDVKM. There are 13 residues in the CDR3. CDR3 amino acids: CASSVPGLPHHLF. CDR3 sequence (DNA): TGTGCCAGCAGTGTGCCGGGACTCCCCCACCATCTCTTC.